This T cell receptor (beta chain) appears in the sequencing data of a study of cytomegalovirus exposure and HLA in healthy donors (dated by TCRdb to 2016 to 2017). Study-wide context: According to an earlier analysis of several hundred of the donors, about 180 million T cells yielded some 120 million unique TCR beta sequences and 276 Gb of sequence data. High-throughput TCR immunosequencing, statistical association of individual TCRs with disease status, and machine learning were combined to predict cytomegalovirus infection status. Around 320 gigabases of sequencing data and 80 million or so unique TCR sequences were included in an early release covering under 650 HLA-typed donors. The genetic ancestry cluster associated with self-reported Caucasian donors included about 81% of the 398 genotyped donors. Every repertoire in the discovery cohort had been generated on one and the same sequencing platform. Four to six DR-DQ haplotypes were handled as single units for association and clustering, since linkage in the cohort was strong. In a later analysis, previously published TCR beta repertoires from about 670 donors were re-analyzed and high-resolution HLA genotyping was added so that TCR occurrence patterns could be studied. In addition to the first cohort of hundreds of subjects, a separate validation cohort of under 150 different subjects was used. The study aimed to test whether signatures of past pathogen exposure could be identified by cataloging public T cell receptors. An earlier analysis of some 500 of the donors applied high-throughput TCR beta sequencing to assess whether each TCR beta V gene segment acted as functional or pseudogenic. A later genetic analysis used genome-wide SNP genotypes for about three fifths of the roughly 700 donors, treating that subset as a discovery cohort. Among roughly 400 genotyped donors of the cohort, an average of around 250,000 unique TCR beta nucleotide sequences was sequenced per donor, of which 15% to 20% were non-productive. The study used immunosequencing to profile the T cell repertoires of several hundred subjects and linked those repertoires to cytomegalovirus serostatus. Alongside the repertoire data, information on donor age, sex, ethnicity and CMV serostatus was compiled. Both class I and class II loci were covered by HLA typing, at four-digit resolution. The later analysis used no new phenotypic data to find candidate immune exposures, relying instead on TCR beta sequences and their occurrence across donors. Typing coverage varied by locus: roughly 629-640 donors for A, B, C, DRB1 and DQB1; approximately 520 for DQA1; around 610 for DPA1; about 450 for DPB1. Overall results and qualifications from the work: In a later analysis, most CMV-associated TCR beta chains were found to appear HLA-restricted, with HLA associations seemingly driven largely by CMV exposure. Because the 87-base-pair reads could not distinguish some IMGT-functional V segments, including TRBV6-2 and TRBV6-3, those segments were excluded. This cohort had only TCR beta chains sequenced, and the lack of alpha or paired-chain data limited which features could be detected. A further reported finding was that TCR beta sequences accurately predicted the HLA-A and HLA-B alleles for most subjects in the first cohort. In vitro tests confirmed that three of the cytomegalovirus-associated TCR beta chains recognize cytomegalovirus antigens. Several of the top co-occurrence clusters appeared to be linked to parvovirus B19, influenza, CMV and Epstein-Barr virus, according to a later analysis. Most TCR sequences were observed very rarely across donors, whereas some public TCRs were present in many individuals. V-gene and J-gene trimming of TCR beta chains was associated with a missense DCLRE1C variant in a later genetic analysis, and the association was replicated in an independent cohort. CMV serostatus was the only immune exposure information available for the cohort. At a false discovery rate of 0.05, a later analysis linked some 17,000 TCR beta sequences to specific HLA alleles. According to a later analysis, TCR association rates differed among HLA loci, with DRB1 alleles showing the most associated TCRs and HLA-C alleles showing the fewest. Compared with the 666-donor mean, donors in an Asian-associated ancestry cluster had fewer N-insertions in productive TCRs, according to a later genetic analysis. Because HLA typing was unavailable for some donors at each locus, only the typed subset was used in association tests. In a later analysis, HLA-associated TCR beta chains showed more clonal expansion and lower generation probabilities than non-associated chains that were equally common. Correlated functional status among segregating V segments might be attributable to linkage disequilibrium, but an unknown experimental factor could not be ruled out. The earlier analysis of 587 of the donors excluded 15 to 20 rarely observed V segments, including chromosome 9 orphons, because counts were too low. A cluster of highly shared sequence variants was judged likely to be a technical artifact of the sequencing pipeline. It was suggested by the authors that the approach could potentially be generalized to other disease states and immunological phenotypes. Presence/absence analyses assumed roughly uniform sequencing depth across donors, an assumption that may not hold. Assigning TCR associations to individual alleles was difficult when HLA alleles, especially DR and DQ, strongly co-occurred. The study gave a list of about 170 TCR beta chains associated with cytomegalovirus. Broadly in line with IMGT annotations, most TCR beta V segments showed up in productive rearrangements about 87% or about 30% of the time in an earlier analysis of several hundred of the donors. The classifier was reported to diagnose cytomegalovirus status with high specificity and sensitivity in both the original cohort and the validation cohort.

On this clone itself: Its target antigen remains unknown.

The library relied on the immunoSEQ multiplex PCR assay. For the multiplex PCR, a mixture combining 60 forward primers for TCR Vbeta segments and 13 reverse primers for TCR Jbeta segments was used. A multiplex PCR assay on genomic DNA amplified the CDR3 region of rearranged TCR beta genes. The amplified TCR beta libraries were sequenced on the Illumina HiSeq System as 87-base-pair reads. The authors' pipeline ran thus. A later analysis counted tens of millions of unique TCR beta chains across the 666 repertoires, and around 12 million of these chains were shared by at least two donors. A nearest-neighbor algorithm error-corrected the raw reads and collapsed the reads into unique sequences, merging closely related sequences to remove PCR and sequencing errors. CDR3 sequences were aligned to IMGT reference sequences to assign V, D and J gene segments. For a sequence to be retained, a match of at least six nucleotides was required to both a V gene segment and a J gene segment. Rearrangements were classified as productive when the CDR3 lacked stop codons and remained in frame with V and J, and all other rearrangements were classified as non-productive. Following IMGT convention, CDR3 was defined as the stretch from the second conserved V-encoded cysteine up to the conserved J-encoded phenylalanine. In an earlier analysis of roughly 580 of the donors, sequences lacking an unambiguous match to a single V gene segment were excluded. In an earlier analysis of about 590 of the donors, a V segment was called functional when productive rearrangements were above 56.7%, and segregating when the standard deviation between donors exceeded 5%. A statistical classification framework was built for diagnosing cytomegalovirus status from the catalog of TCR beta chain sequences. In a later analysis, V and J genes were assigned by comparing TCR nucleotide sequences against IMGT/GENE-DB human TR gene sequences. The TCRdist pipeline was used in a later analysis to assign CDR3 sequences and most-parsimonious VDJ recombination scenarios. In a later analysis, each TCR beta chain was defined by its CDR3 amino acid sequence together with its V-gene family, and reads lacking a unique V-gene family were excluded. As a way to deal with suspected cross-contamination and a sequencing artifact, a later analysis dropped more than 500 nucleotide sequences that were highly shared and had low generation probability. A later analysis calculated a clonal expansion index for each public chain from normalized within-repertoire ranks of inferred template counts. In a later analysis, generation probabilities were computed using a VDJ recombination model fitted to out-of-frame rearrangements, and the results were checked against IGoR. Hypergeometric tests were used in a later analysis to score TCR-TCR, TCR-HLA and TCR-CMV co-occurrence, with a repertoire-size bias correction applied to the TCR pairs. False discovery rates were estimated in a later analysis by permuting HLA or CMV assignments 20 times. A later analysis grouped co-occurring TCRs with DBSCAN, adding TCRdist sequence similarity when clustering within HLA-allele-positive subsets. Co-occurrence clustering excluded repertoires with fewer than 30,000 or more than 120,000 public chains, plus five with anomalous nucleotide sharing. TCRdb obtained this table from immuneACCESS and retained in-frame rearrangements with V and J assigned. These tables miss some clones; where compared with another copy, unresolved V genes account for less than half of the shortfall, and the remainder is unexplained. That table furnishes V, J and clone size, whereas the DNA furnished D and trimming. The table kept for this sample lists tens of thousands of clones. The ten largest clonotypes hold more than 8% of the sample.

The cohort comprised 666 healthy bone marrow donors. At the time of sampling, every cohort member was nominally healthy, though immune exposures that went unrecorded were likely present. The donor tested CMV seropositive, placing the donor among the 290 or so seropositive members of the cohort. Every donor gave a peripheral blood sample, and the peripheral blood mononuclear cells from that sample were used for TCR beta sequencing. The Qiagen DNeasy Blood Extraction Kit was used to extract genomic DNA from the blood cell samples. V lost 6 bases and J lost 0 bases, and the count of bases not matched to a germline gene is 2. Including cysteine and phenylalanine, the CDR3 has 14 amino acids. Of the read, only the CDR3 DNA is kept; its 42 bases are in frame from base 1. The CDR1 and CDR2 encoded by the germline V gene are ENHRY and SYGVKD.

The rearranged chain carries TRBV10-3 and TRBJ2-1; TRBD2 lines up with 7 middle nucleotides. The clonotype originates from a man aged 40-49 years in good health and CMV-seropositive. Source material: PBMCs. The CDR3 corresponds to CAIRERDSYNEQFF. The DNA sequence reads TGTGCCATCAGGGAGCGGGACTCCTACAATGAGCAGTTCTTC.